The sample holds a few counts of the clone carrying this T cell receptor (beta chain). Its antigen is not known. These data come from a study of CD8+CD57+ T cells in acquired aplastic anemia. Across the whole study: Mean DNA quantity obtained from sorted CD4+ and CD8+ cells was 3 to 3.5 ug.

Whole-study findings and limits: Patients showed no significant difference from controls in CD8+ Simpson's diversity. Found in both controls and patients were 25 to 35 CD8+ CDR3 sequences.

The patients chosen for sequencing had shown expansion of CD8+CD57+ cells (detected by flow cytometry). The blood sampling took place in patients who had so far received no therapy. Template material for TCR beta VDJ and CDR3 profiling consisted of genomic DNA. Each CDR3 protein gets one entry after TCRdb re-called the reads with MiXCR. The data show a few hundred thousand distinct CDR3 sequences, around 30% seen once. The germline V and J ends were trimmed by 2 bases and 0 bases, with 11 bases remaining between them. This CDR3 spans 15 amino acids. Germline lookup yields CDR1 SGHRS and CDR2 YFSETQ. What was sequenced was sorted CD4+, CD8+, or CD8+CD57+ T cells (not recorded which) from PBMCs. This chain links TRBV5-1 with TRBJ1-1; tentatively, D is TRBD1 (6 bases). The sequence came from a human donor with aplastic anemia. The CDR3 loop reads CASSFSGTMNTEAFF. The CDR3 region has the DNA TGCGCCAGCAGCTTTTCCGGGACAATGAACACTGAAGCTTTCTTT.